This TCR beta chain was obtained from a study of T cell changes during pregnancy in multiple sclerosis. Sequencing was performed with immunoSEQ multiplex PCR; in TCRdb, only in-frame clones are kept and a portion is missing. Of more than 90,000 clones detected, approximately 91% appear once; the ten largest clones hold about 3.4%. V was pared by 6 bases and J by 2 bases, with 11 bases between. This CDR3 comprises 13 residues. Germline assignment: CDR1 MNHEY and CDR2 SMNVEV (reference sequence). The chain has TRBV27 and TRBJ2-7, with D perhaps matching TRBD1 (5 bases). The starting material was peripheral blood, obtained in the second trimester of pregnancy. This clonotype was sampled from a female donor with multiple sclerosis, enrolled in a pregnancy study. Here the CDR3 reads CASRGRQTYEQYF. The CDR3 DNA follows: TGTGCCAGCAGGGGCAGACAGACCTACGAGCAGTACTTC.